This T cell receptor (beta chain) came from a study of cytomegalovirus exposure and HLA in healthy donors. Study-level background: The 90 to 150 validation repertoires used the same platform as the roughly 700 first-cohort repertoires (as reported by a later analysis). Study-wide points: TCR beta chains numbering approximately 150 were designated cytomegalovirus-associated. Three chains linked to CMV were shown in vitro to be specific for CMV antigens.

Generated by immunoSEQ multiplex PCR, the TCRdb table keeps only in-frame clones and is missing some. The repertoire consists of about 220,000 clones, with roughly 83% occurring once and the leading ten covering 11% to 15%. V was clipped by 2 bases and J by 5 bases, with 13 bases between them. CDR1 and CDR2 (germline): MDHEN, SYDVKM. The CDR3 has 14 residues. About this clone: As yet, its antigen is unknown.

The donors were part of the roughly 130-subject validation cohort, which stood apart from the approximately 670-subject first cohort. The chain employs TRBV28 and TRBJ2-7; D may correspond to TRBD1 or TRBD2 (5 bases each). This sequence was found in a woman aged 30 to 39 in good health and CMV-seropositive. The sample taken for sequencing was PBMCs. The chain's CDR3 is CASSLDIGAHEQYF. In nucleotides, the CDR3 is TGTGCCAGCAGTTTAGATATCGGGGCCCACGAGCAGTACTTC.